This T cell receptor beta chain is from a study of shared clonotypes between healthy human individuals (dated by TCRdb to the early 2020s). Some background on the complete study: The cohort comprised a couple of women and a few men aged 18 to 49 years. Each donor's leukapheresis produced roughly between about 0.8 and 10 billion PBMCs. To estimate repertoire size and how much clonotype sharing occurs between individuals, the study deeply sequenced the blood TCR repertoires of roughly 5 healthy adults. For each donor, CD4 naive and CD4 memory were each given three plates, CD8 naive was given two plates, and CD8 memory was given one plate. To increase sequencing depth and limit assay-specific biases, TCR repertoire library preparation and sequencing were carried out by different laboratories using diverse techniques.

CDR1 and CDR2 (ENHRY, SYGVKD) derive from the germline V gene. Reading from cysteine to phenylalanine, the CDR3 counts 11 amino acids. Only the CDR3 region is kept as DNA, spanning 33 bases read in frame from base 1. The donors were healthy, HIV-negative adults who had no recently reported acute infections or vaccinations. All donors were Caucasian adults living in Nashville, Tennessee, USA. CD4+ T cells were enriched by magnetic negative selection; naive cells were then positively selected on CD45RA, and the negative fraction formed the memory subset. Blood was collected by leukapheresis, and PBMCs were isolated by Ficoll-Histopaque density gradient centrifugation and then cryopreserved in liquid nitrogen vapor phase. Analytical flow cytometry was used to check the purity and quantity of every magnetically sorted T cell population. Genomic DNA was isolated from each sorted fraction and quantified by UV absorbance on a Nanodrop 2000c.

TCR CDR3 regions were amplified from genomic DNA by multiplex PCR using the deep immunoSEQ assay. For each cell subset, the extracted genomic DNA was distributed evenly across all wells of several immunoSEQ 96-well plates, and each plate served as one replicate. For sorted subsets, 150 to 250 ng genomic DNA, equal to 30,000 or so T cell genomes, was loaded into each replicate PCR. Purified libraries were measured with a Qubit 3.0 fluorometer, size-checked on a Bioanalyzer 2100, and measured again with the KAPA Library Quantification kit. Each immunoSEQ 96-well plate was sequenced on its own single-read 150-cycle Illumina NextSeq 550 flow cell. The original pipeline was this. Because the immunoSEQ output included only junctional sequences and no quality scores, the filtering could not be the same as the filtering used for full-length reads. Sequences were annotated with PyIR, a Python wrapper for IgBLAST v1.9, using IMGT germline references to assign V/J genes and CDR3. Any read was removed if the V/J assignment was weak (E-value above 1e-6), the CDR3 was missing, or the read contained stop codons, out-of-frame junctions, or ambiguous translated residues. V3J clonotypes were defined as sequences sharing the same inferred V gene, J gene, and CDR3 amino acid sequence. To compute the percentage overlap between repertoires, the number of shared unique clonotypes was divided by the size of the smaller repertoire. Richness of each repertoire was evaluated using RTK rarefaction, the Chao1 estimator, and Recon v2.1 estimates of unobserved clonotypes. For all TCRbeta clonotypes obtained by the gDNA method from several donors, generation probabilities were computed with OLGA. This immuneACCESS table, as held by TCRdb, lists in-frame sequences with V and J called but not all clones. Of the missing ones, under half trace to an unresolved V gene in checked studies; the others have no known cause. D and trimming were read from the DNA, whereas the V and J calls and clone size are those reported in that table. A total of about 1.1 million clones appear in this sample, approximately 80% of them only once. The ten largest make up roughly 0.55% of the sample.

In the case of this clone: There is no known antigen for this receptor. This likely stems from a read error, as it lies one base from a far larger clone. The sample contains more than one DNA sequence encoding this CDR3.

Results the study describes overall, beyond this receptor: Pairwise subsampling indicated that sequencing depth was expected to affect the degree of clonotype sharing among donors. Larger estimated clonotype richness was generally found for naive subsets than for memory subsets. Even with the large sequencing depth, rarefaction of the sorted-subset datasets indicated that sequencing was incomplete. Sampling was restricted to blood, and TCR repertoires in tissue are likely to differ from TCR repertoires in blood. When several donors were compared, the shared fraction of clonotypes was about 5% for naive CD4, less than 4% for naive CD8, 2% to 2.5% for memory CD4, and 0.3% to 0.5% for memory CD8. Because the study included only a small number of donors, the genetic and exposure-history diversity represented was limited. Compared with non-shared clonotypes, the clonotypes found in all four sorted-subset donors had higher generation probabilities.

The chain uses TRBV10-3 and TRBJ2-7; no D gene call is confident. The sample was memory CD4+ T cells from PBMCs. Explained via the paper, the cell subset or site label denotes: CD45RA-negative fraction. The TCR sequence derives from a man aged 18 to 30 in good health. Some clones in this sample may be carry-over from other donors' samples. CDR3 protein: CAISSSYEQYF. Here is the DNA: TGCGCCATCAGCAGCTCCTACGAGCAGTACTTC.